This TCR beta chain was identified during a study of CXCR3-negative and CXCR3-positive naive CD8 T cells. The study's findings and limits: After cryopreservation, CXCR3 expression dropped partially; most assays used fresh PBMCs. Diversity was high in both naive subsets and much lower in memory cells. Higher TRB CDR3 hydrophobicity marked CXCR3-positive naive cells relative to CXCR3-negative naive cells.

Germline V CDR1 and CDR2: SEHNR, FQNEAQ (reference sequence). The CDR3 sequence is 13 residues long. Subsets of CD8+ T cells were each sorted in triplicate at approximately 300,000 cells apiece. About this clonotype: Antigen specificity is unknown.

UMI-tagged TRB cDNA libraries were built via 5' RACE. TCRdb reanalyzed the 5' RACE reads, giving one entry per CDR3 protein sequence and no DNA. This table holds roughly 110,000 distinct CDR3 sequences. Sequencing input: naive CXCR3+ CD8+ T cells from blood. Sample subset: CD45RO-CCR7+CD27+CD95- naive CD8+ T cells expressing CXCR3 (TNR3+). The sequence was obtained from a human donor in good health. Some clones in this sample may be carry-over from other donors' samples. V gene TRBV7-9 combines with J gene TRBJ2-1. This chain's CDR3 is CASSFSGNNEQFF.